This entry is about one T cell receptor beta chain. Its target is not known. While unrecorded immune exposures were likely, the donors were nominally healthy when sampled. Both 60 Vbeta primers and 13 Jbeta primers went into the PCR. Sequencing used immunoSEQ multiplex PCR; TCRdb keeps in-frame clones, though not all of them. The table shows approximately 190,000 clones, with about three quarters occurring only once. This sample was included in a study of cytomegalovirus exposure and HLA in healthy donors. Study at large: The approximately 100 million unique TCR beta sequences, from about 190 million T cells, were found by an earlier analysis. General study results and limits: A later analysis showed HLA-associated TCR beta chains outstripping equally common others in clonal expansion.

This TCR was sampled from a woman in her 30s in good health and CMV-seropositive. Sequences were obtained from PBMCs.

The chain's CDR3 is CASSVEGFGTDTQYF. In nucleotides, the CDR3 is TGTGCCAGCAGCGTAGAGGGGTTCGGCACAGATACGCAGTATTTT. The J gene is TRBJ2-3, the V gene TRBV9, with D maybe TRBD1 (5 bases). Germline CDR1 reads SGDLS; CDR2 reads YYNGEE. This CDR3 region has 15 residues. V gave up 0 bases and J gave up 1 base, with 9 bases separating them.